These 20 T cell receptor beta chains were all obtained from the same sample, sequenced in a study of blood T cell repertoires in COVID-19. Some clones are missing from TCRdb's copy, which holds only in-frame ones; the method was immunoSEQ multiplex PCR. The sample has some 670,000 clones, just under 90% seen once; the top ten hold approximately 0.25%. Sequenced input: peripheral blood. The receptor source for this set is a woman aged 18-29 years with acute or convalescent COVID-19.

This chain's CDR3 is CSAREGVVEKLFF. The CDR3 DNA follows: TGCAGCGCCCGGGAGGGAGTAGTTGAAAAACTGTTTTTT. The chain links TRBV29-1 to TRBJ1-4; D gene unclear. The CDR3 has 13 residues. CDR1 and CDR2 from the germline V gene are SQVTM and ANQGSEA. Trimming cost V 7 bases and J 7 bases, with 16 bases left between them.

A single count supports this clone. The chain employs TRBV7-9 and TRBJ2-2; D is uncertain. Deletions cut 8 bases from V and 3 bases from J, with 10 bases between. The germline V gene encodes CDR1 SEHNR and CDR2 FQNEAQ (reference sequence). There are 13 residues in the CDR3. The CDR3 loop is CASPMPDTGELFF. CDR3 sequence (DNA): TGTGCCAGCCCTATGCCGGACACCGGGGAGCTGTTTTTT.

The CDR3 reads CASSPFIPGGGYTF. The CDR3 nucleotides read TGCGCCAGCAGCCCATTCATACCGGGGGGAGGCTACACCTTC. J is TRBJ1-2 and V is TRBV4-1; maybe TRBD1 (5 bases). The CDR3 is 14 residues long. V lost 4 bases and J 8 bases, leaving 17 bases between the germline ends. Germline CDR1 and CDR2: MGHRA and YSYEKL.

The gene calls are TRBV2 and TRBJ2-7; D perhaps matches TRBD1 (5 bases). The V end lost 7 bases, the J end lost 3 bases, and 16 bases lay between the germline ends. There are 14 residues in the CDR3. Germline CDR1 is SNHLY and CDR2 is FYNNEI. The CDR3 DNA follows: TGTGCCAGCAAACCCGACCAGGGCCGCTACGAGCAGTACTTC. This sequence encodes CASKPDQGRYEQYF.

The V gene is TRBV7-9, the J gene TRBJ1-5; D not resolved. Germline V lookup: CDR1 SEHNR, CDR2 FQNEAQ (reference sequence). CDR3 length: 14 residues. The V and J ends lost 4 bases and 5 bases respectively, with 12 bases between them. The CDR3 spells CASSSTGYDQPQHF. The DNA of the CDR3 is TGTGCCAGCAGCTCGACGGGGTACGATCAGCCCCAGCATTTT.

This chain joins TRBV29-1 and TRBJ1-1; tentative D call: TRBD1 (6 bases). Looked up from germline, CDR1 is SQVTM and CDR2 is ANQGSEA. Trimming took off 2 bases at V and 3 bases at J, with 7 bases between the two ends. The CDR3 is made up of 12 amino acids. DNA of the CDR3: TGCAGCGTTGAACAGGGGTACACTGAAGCTTTCTTT. Translated: CSVEQGYTEAFF. The full variable domain, with the rest looked up from reference TRBV29-1 and TRBJ1-1, is SAVISQKPSRDICQRGTSLTIQCQVDSQVTMMFWYRQQPGQSLTLIATANQGSEATYESGFVIDKFPISRPNLTFSTLTVSNMSPEDSSIYLCSVEQGYTEAFFGQGTRLTVV.

The rearrangement uses TRBV19 and TRBJ2-3, with TRBD2 identical over 15 bases. Germline lookup yields CDR1 LNHDA and CDR2 SQIVND (reference sequence). V was clipped by 6 bases and J by 0 bases; unmatched bases: 10. The CDR3 consists of 19 residues. The CDR3 sequence is CASRPGLAGGLTSTDTQYF. In DNA form, the CDR3 reads TGTGCCAGTAGACCGGGACTAGCGGGGGGCCTGACTAGCACAGATACGCAGTATTTT.

The genes are TRBV3-1 (or the pseudogene TRBV3-2) and TRBJ2-1; possibly TRBD1 for D (5 bases). V was clipped by 2 bases and J by 7 bases, with 18 bases between them. CDR1 and CDR2 from the germline V gene are LGHDT and YNNKEL (reference sequence). This CDR3 spans 16 amino acids. CDR3 loop: CASSQWARVQGNEQFF. The CDR3 nucleotides read TGTGCCAGCAGCCAATGGGCCCGAGTGCAGGGTAATGAGCAGTTCTTC.

V and J are TRBV5-6 and TRBJ2-7, with a possible D match to TRBD1 (6 bases). The CDR3 is 17 residues long. The ends were cut back, 3 bases at V and 2 bases at J, with 21 bases in the middle. Germline loops: CDR1 SGHDT, CDR2 YYEEEE. The CDR3 DNA is TGTGCCAGCAGCTCCTCAGGGAATGACAGGCCGACCTACGAGCAGTACTTC. Its translation: CASSSSGNDRPTYEQYF.

The chain joins TRBV11-2 to TRBJ2-2; perhaps TRBD2 as D (5 bases). The V end was cut by 0 bases, the J end by 5 bases, with 10 bases between. Germline CDR1 SGHAT, CDR2 FQNNGV. CDR3 length: 15 residues. CDR3 DNA sequence: TGTGCCAGCAGCTTAGAGCGGGTTCGAACCGGGGAGCTGTTTTTT. This gives the protein CASSLERVRTGELFF.

The rearrangement links TRBV7-9 to TRBJ2-5; weak D call: TRBD1 (6 bases). Per the germline V gene, CDR1 is SEHNR and CDR2 is FQNEAQ (reference sequence). This CDR3 contains 12 residues. Trimming stripped 5 bases from V and 12 bases from J, with 16 bases between. CDR3 DNA: TGTGCCAGCAGCATAGACTCCCGGGACAAGTACTTC. Amino acid sequence: CASSIDSRDKYF.

The rearrangement uses TRBV10-3 and TRBJ2-3; a weak D match, TRBD1 (6 bases). CDR1 and CDR2 (germline): ENHRY, SYGVKD. This CDR3 region has 14 residues. Trimming removed 6 bases at V and 2 bases at J, with 12 bases between. CDR3 bases: TGTGCCATCAGGATGGACAGATCCACAGATACGCAGTATTTT. As protein: CAIRMDRSTDTQYF.

The chain has TRBV4-1 and TRBJ2-1, with TRBD2 identical over 12 bases. CDR1 is MGHRA, CDR2 YSYEKL, per germline. This CDR3 contains 16 residues. The ends lost 1 base at V and 3 bases at J; junction bases unmatched: 1. The CDR3 DNA is TGCGCCAGCAGCCAAGTACTAGCGGGGGGCTACAATGAGCAGTTCTTC. This codes for CASSQVLAGGYNEQFF.

This clone has just a few counts. This chain joins TRBV3-1 (or the pseudogene TRBV3-2) and TRBJ1-1; no clear D. The CDR3 spans 14 residues. With 4 bases removed from V and 1 base from J, the gap between germline ends came to 10 bases. The germline CDR1 and CDR2 sequences are LGHDT and YNNKEL (reference sequence). The CDR3 DNA reads TGTGCCAGCAGCCCCGCCGGGAGGAACACTGAAGCTTTCTTT. Its translation: CASSPAGRNTEAFF.

The rearrangement uses TRBV9 and TRBJ2-3; possibly TRBD2 for D (5 bases). Looked up from germline, CDR1 is SGDLS and CDR2 is YYNGEE. V was shortened by 0 bases and J by 1 base, with 9 bases between the two germline ends. The CDR3 length is 15 residues. The CDR3 protein is CASSVVYGGTDTQYF. CDR3 nucleotide sequence: TGTGCCAGCAGCGTAGTTTACGGGGGCACAGATACGCAGTATTTT.

The chain links TRBV7-6 to TRBJ2-7, with D unresolved. CDR1 is SGHVS, CDR2 FNYEAQ, per germline. Trimming pared 2 bases from V and 6 bases from J, leaving 5 bases between. The CDR3 spans 11 residues. In nucleotides, the CDR3 is TGTGCCAGCAGCTTATCGGGCGAGCAGTACTTC. Residues: CASSLSGEQYF.

This clone has only a few counts. The rearrangement uses TRBV3-1 (or the pseudogene TRBV3-2) and TRBJ2-2; 7 bases map to TRBD2. Germline values: CDR1 LGHDT, CDR2 YNNKEL (reference sequence). V gave up 4 bases and J gave up 4 bases; unmatched junction bases: 9. CDR3 length: 16 amino acids. This chain's CDR3 is CASSRGDYFTTGELFF. CDR3 nucleotide sequence: TGTGCCAGCAGCCGGGGGGACTATTTTACCACCGGGGAGCTGTTTTTT.

The J gene is TRBJ1-5, the V gene TRBV30; no clear D gene. The length of the CDR3 is 13 residues. The V end lost 4 bases, the J end lost 5 bases, and 12 bases lay between the germline ends. Germline V gene lookup returns CDR1 GTSNPN and CDR2 SVGIG (reference sequence). CDR3 sequence: CAWTSGRYQPQHF. Written as DNA, the CDR3 is TGTGCCTGGACCTCCGGGAGGTATCAGCCCCAGCATTTT.

The CDR3: CSVPTKGNIYGYTF. For the CDR3, the DNA is TGCAGCGTTCCTACGAAGGGGAACATCTATGGCTACACCTTC. The V and J genes are TRBV29-1 and TRBJ1-2; a weak D match, TRBD1 (5 bases). The CDR3 consists of 14 residues. Germline V gene sequence: CDR1 SQVTM, CDR2 ANQGSEA. Deletions cut 5 bases from V and 4 bases from J, with 17 bases between.

The CDR3 DNA follows: TGTGCCAGCAGTGCGACAGGGGGCCCATATACGCAGTATTTT. Protein: CASSATGGPYTQYF. V and J are TRBV25-1 and TRBJ2-3; 10 positions agree with TRBD1. The V gene end was trimmed by 4 bases and the J gene end by 7 bases; junction bases not matched to a gene: 5. The CDR3 has 14 residues. Germline V gives CDR1 MGHDK, CDR2 SYGVNS.